The clone carrying this T cell receptor (beta chain) was picked up one time. This specimen comes from a study of T cells after posttransplantation cyclophosphamide. Libraries were prepared by immunoSEQ multiplex PCR; TCRdb keeps only in-frame clonotypes and omits some of them. Altogether tens of thousands of clones are present, about 90% being singletons, with the ten largest covering 2% to 2.5%. CDR1 SNHLY and CDR2 FYNNEI come from the germline V gene. The length of the CDR3 is 14 residues. V gave up 7 bases and J gave up 7 bases; unmatched junction bases: 7. Treatment was busulfan-fludarabine conditioning, a marrow graft, and cyclophosphamide on days +3 and +4.

The chain couples TRBV2 to TRBJ1-5; 10 bases fit TRBD1. The source is a male patient aged 60-70 years who received an allogeneic stem cell transplant from a related donor and was CMV-positive. Some T cells may originate from the graft donor. Sequenced here: PBMCs, sampled around 63 days after allogeneic stem cell transplant with posttransplant cyclophosphamide. CDR3 bases: TGTGCCAGCACCGGACAGGGGGGGTTCCAGCCCCAGCATTTT. Translated: CASTGQGGFQPQHF.